The next 15 T cell receptor beta chains were all read from a single sample in a study of OX40 agonist ivuxolimab in advanced cancers. Sequencing used immunoSEQ multiplex PCR; TCRdb keeps in-frame clones, though not all of them. There are 100,000 to 150,000 clones in the sample; around nine tenths occur only once, and about 1.1% lies in the top ten. The sequences come from CD4+ or CD8+ T cells sorted from blood, collected in a trial of the OX40 agonist ivuxolimab. These receptors all stem from an adult with an advanced solid tumor such as melanoma, head and neck, liver or kidney cancer.

The chain recombines TRBV28 with TRBJ2-2; D is ambiguous. The length of the CDR3 is 15 residues. Germline values: CDR1 MDHEN, CDR2 SYDVKM. Trimming took off 3 bases at V and 4 bases at J, with 12 bases between the two ends. The CDR3, as DNA: TGTGCCAGCAGTTTTGAGTCTCCTTCCACCGGGGAGCTGTTTTTT. Its translation: CASSFESPSTGELFF.

The V gene is TRBV18, the J gene TRBJ1-1; TRBD1 matches 7 bases. Germline trimming cut 5 bases from V and 4 bases from J; bases unmatched to any gene: 10. There are 15 residues in the CDR3. The germline V gene has CDR1 KGHSH and CDR2 LQKENI. The CDR3: CASSARQGRVTEAFF. CDR3 DNA sequence: TGTGCCAGCTCAGCCAGACAGGGAAGGGTCACTGAAGCTTTCTTT.

This clone was detected once. In the same sample, other DNA sequences code for this CDR3. V gene TRBV5-1 combines with J gene TRBJ2-3; the match to TRBD1 covers 8 bases. Germline V CDR1 and CDR2: SGHRS, YFSETQ. Trimming at V came to 4 bases and at J to 1 base, leaving 2 bases not matched to a gene. The CDR3 spans 14 residues. CDR3 sequence: CASSPGQGTDTQYF. The CDR3 DNA reads as TGCGCCAGCAGCCCGGGACAGGGCACAGATACGCAGTATTTT.

This rearrangement joins TRBV4-3 to TRBJ2-1; D might be TRBD2 (6 bases). Germline V gives CDR1 LGHNA, CDR2 YSLEER. V dropped 1 base and J dropped 3 bases, with 13 bases sitting between them. The CDR3 has 16 amino acids. The CDR3: CASSQGALAIYNEQFF. In nucleotides, the CDR3 is TGCGCCAGCAGCCAAGGAGCACTAGCCATCTACAATGAGCAGTTCTTC.

This clone is deemed medium-sized. V and J are TRBV7-2 and TRBJ1-2; possibly TRBD1 for D (5 bases). From germline, CDR1 is SGHTA and CDR2 FQGNSA. Between the trimmed V and J ends, which lost 5 bases and 2 bases, there was a span of 15 bases. The CDR3 runs 15 residues. The CDR3 reads CASSNLTDLNYGYTF. The CDR3 bases are TGTGCCAGCAGCAATTTGACAGACTTGAACTATGGCTACACCTTC.

The rearrangement joins TRBV25-1 to TRBJ1-1; D not certain. The germline V gene has CDR1 MGHDK and CDR2 SYGVNS. This CDR3 is 11 amino acids long. Trimming cost V 7 bases and J 5 bases, with 8 bases left between them. CDR3 sequence reads: CASMLRTEAFF. CDR3 sequence (DNA): TGTGCCAGCATGTTGCGGACTGAAGCTTTCTTT.

The chain employs TRBV6-1 and TRBJ2-1; D is perhaps TRBD1 (5 bases). Germline CDR1 reads MNHNS; CDR2 reads SASEGT. CDR3 length: 12 amino acids. With 5 bases removed from V and 6 bases from J, the gap between germline ends came to 8 bases. The CDR3 bases are TGTGCCAGCAGTAGGGGCCCCAATGAGCAGTTCTTC. Residues: CASSRGPNEQFF.

V gene TRBV6-5 combines with J gene TRBJ2-7, with TRBD2 matching 8 bases. This CDR3 has 15 amino acids. With 6 bases clipped from V and 0 bases from J, the junction kept 7 bases outside the gene matches. From germline, CDR1 is MNHEY and CDR2 SVGAGI. CDR3 in amino acids: CASSRSSGSSYEQYF. DNA for the CDR3: TGTGCCAGCAGCCGCTCTAGCGGGTCCTCCTACGAGCAGTACTTC.

This clone was seen just once. V gene TRBV30 combines with J gene TRBJ2-7; D ambiguous. Germline CDR1 and CDR2: GTSNPN and SVGIG (reference sequence). This CDR3 is built from 11 residues. Deletions cut 1 base from V and 5 bases from J, with 6 bases between. CDR3 loop: CAWSGPDEQYF. In nucleotides, the CDR3 is TGTGCCTGGAGTGGCCCCGACGAGCAGTACTTC.

This chain joins TRBV6-1 and TRBJ1-1; a possible D gene is TRBD1 (6 bases). The germline gives CDR1 MNHNS, CDR2 SASEGT. The CDR3 contains 14 residues. Trimming pared 8 bases from V and 0 bases from J, leaving 13 bases between. CDR3: CASSTGPMNTEAFF. CDR3 DNA: TGTGCCAGCTCAACAGGGCCGATGAACACTGAAGCTTTCTTT.

The V and J genes are TRBV18 and TRBJ2-7; TRBD2 aligns across 7 bases. Germline CDR1 is KGHSH and CDR2 is LQKENI. V lost 6 bases and J lost 5; bases outside the gene matches: 10. The CDR3 is made up of 14 amino acids. CDR3 region: CASSPRRERDEQYF. The CDR3 nucleotides are TGTGCCAGCTCTCCCCGGCGGGAGAGGGACGAGCAGTACTTC.

This chain links TRBV7-8 with TRBJ2-2; a possible D gene is TRBD1 (5 bases). Trimming shortened V by 2 bases and J by 0 bases, and 10 bases separated the two germline ends. This CDR3 is built from 16 residues. Germline-derived CDR1 and CDR2 are SGHVS and FQNEAQ. The CDR3: CASSLQGIANTGELFF. Written as DNA, the CDR3 is TGTGCCAGCAGCTTACAGGGAATCGCGAACACCGGGGAGCTGTTTTTT.

The J gene is TRBJ2-7, the V gene TRBV5-4; 8 bases are shared with TRBD2. This CDR3 contains 15 residues. Germline V lookup: CDR1 SGHNT, CDR2 YYREEE (reference sequence). The junction had 6 bases not matched to a gene; V was cut back by 4 bases and J by 0 bases. CDR3 DNA sequence: TGTGCCAGCAGCCGCACTAGCGGCAACTCCTACGAGCAGTACTTC. It yields the protein CASSRTSGNSYEQYF.

The V call is TRBV6-5, the J call TRBJ1-2, with D tentatively TRBD1 (6 bases). The germline gives CDR1 MNHEY, CDR2 SVGAGI. V lost 5 bases and J 5 bases, leaving 15 bases between the germline ends. This CDR3 has 14 amino acids. CDR3 DNA sequence: TGTGCCAGCAGTCCGAAGTGGGGGGCATATGGCTACACCTTC. It yields the protein CASSPKWGAYGYTF.

The chain links TRBV2 to TRBJ2-6; D is possibly TRBD1 (6 bases). CDR1 and CDR2 from the germline V gene are SNHLY and FYNNEI. V lost 5 bases and J lost 0, with 14 bases in between. The length of the CDR3 is 17 residues. CDR3 sequence reads: CASSRQVGGSGANVLTF. The CDR3 DNA is TGTGCCAGCAGTCGACAGGTTGGTGGCTCTGGGGCCAACGTCCTGACTTTC. The whole variable domain, filled in from reference TRBV2 and TRBJ2-6, reads EPEVTQTPSHQVTQMGQEVILRCVPISNHLYFYWYRQILGQKVEFLVSFYNNEISEKSEIFDDQFSVERPDGSNFTLKIRSTKLEDSAMYFCASSRQVGGSGANVLTFGAGSRLTVL.